A single sample is the source of the 29 T cell receptor beta chains below, sequenced in a study of OX40 agonist ivuxolimab in advanced cancers. Library creation used the immunoSEQ multiplex PCR assay. TCRdb took over this immuneACCESS table, retaining in-frame rearrangements with V and J assigned. Such tables are incomplete; in checked studies, under half of the missing clones stem from an unresolved V gene, and the remainder is unexplained. A total of 70,000 or so clones appear in this sample, 75% to 90% of them only once. The ten largest account for just over 2% of the sample. Sequencing used CD4+ or CD8+ T cells sorted from blood, obtained in a trial of the OX40 agonist ivuxolimab. Every receptor here comes from an adult with an advanced solid tumor such as melanoma, head and neck, liver or kidney cancer.

The genes are TRBV6-5 and TRBJ2-5; TRBD1 matches 12 bases. V dropped 8 bases and J dropped 11; count of bases not matched to a gene: 12. Per germline, CDR1 MNHEY and CDR2 SVGAGI. This CDR3 region has 14 residues. The CDR3 loop is CASGPGQGARLQYF. DNA of the CDR3: TGTGCCAGCGGACCGGGACAGGGGGCTAGGTTACAGTACTTC.

V and J are TRBV21-1 and TRBJ1-5. TRBV21-1 corresponds to a pseudogene. The CDR3 contains 16 residues. CDR3 region: CASSGPPRGGNQPQHF. The CDR3, as DNA: TGTGCCAGCAGCGGCCCCCCCCGGGGGGGGAATCAGCCCCAGCATTTT.

The chain is built from TRBV4-3 and TRBJ1-3; D unclear. Germline values: CDR1 LGHNA, CDR2 YSLEER. V lost 0 bases and J 0 bases, leaving 9 bases between the germline ends. This CDR3 is built from 16 residues. The CDR3 protein is CASSQDIGISGNTIYF. In DNA, the CDR3 is TGCGCCAGCAGCCAAGATATTGGGATCTCTGGAAACACCATATATTTT.

This clone was seen a handful of times. The chain recombines TRBV6-1 with TRBJ2-1; 7 nucleotides match TRBD2. CDR3 length equals 15 residues. Germline CDR1 MNHNS, CDR2 SASEGT. Losses at the gene ends were 6 bases for V and 8 bases for J; bases not matched to a gene: 13. The CDR3 DNA is TGTGCCAGCAGCGCTTCGACTAGCCGTAATTATGAGCAGTTCTTC. Its translation is CASSASTSRNYEQFF.

This chain uses TRBV6-5 with TRBJ2-7; possibly TRBD2 for D (5 bases). V dropped 2 bases and J dropped 0 bases, with 14 bases sitting between them. In germline, CDR1 is MNHEY, CDR2 SVGAGI. The CDR3 is made up of 16 amino acids. CDR3 sequence reads: CASSYRTTIPSYEQYF. Here the CDR3 DNA reads TGTGCCAGCAGTTACCGTACGACTATACCCTCCTACGAGCAGTACTTC.

This clone was recorded once. The chain is built from TRBV7-2 and TRBJ2-3; D uncertain. The V end lost 0 bases, the J end lost 2 bases, and 9 bases lay between the germline ends. CDR1 is SGHTA and CDR2 is FQGNSA in the germline V gene. The CDR3 has 15 residues. CDR3 loop: CASSLATSHTDTQYF. CDR3 coding DNA: TGTGCCAGCAGCTTAGCGACCAGCCACACAGATACGCAGTATTTT.

This chain links TRBV5-1 with TRBJ2-5; D possibly uses TRBD1 or TRBD2 (5 bases each). Per germline, CDR1 SGHRS and CDR2 YFSETQ. The CDR3 length is 13 residues. Trimming removed 7 bases from V and 9 bases from J, with 19 bases in between. CDR3 in DNA: TGCGCCAGCCACAGGACCGACGAGGAGGCCCAGTACTTC. It is translated as CASHRTDEEAQYF.

This chain links TRBV7-2 with TRBJ1-2, with D hard to call. Germline CDR1 is SGHTA and CDR2 is FQGNSA. Trimming removed 1 base from V and 3 bases from J, with 9 bases in between. The CDR3 covers 14 residues. This CDR3 reads CASSLGDGYYGYTF. CDR3 nucleotide sequence: TGTGCCAGCAGCTTAGGTGACGGTTACTATGGCTACACCTTC.

This sequence joins TRBV27 and TRBJ2-7, with TRBD2 as a possible D gene (6 bases). CDR1 MNHEY and CDR2 SMNVEV come from the germline V gene (reference sequence). The CDR3 extends over 12 amino acids. The ends were cut back, 6 bases at V and 13 bases at J, with 19 bases in the middle. CDR3 sequence reads: CASSDRGAGRYF. DNA for the CDR3: TGTGCCAGCAGCGACCGGGGCGCGGGACGATACTTC.

The count of this clone is one. The chain combines TRBV29-1 with TRBJ2-3, with 11 positions matching TRBD2. This CDR3 is built from 16 residues. Trimming at V came to 1 base and at J to 1 base, leaving 4 bases not matched to a gene. Looked up from germline, CDR1 is SQVTM and CDR2 is ANQGSEA. CDR3 in amino acids: CSVEGELAGGTDTQYF. CDR3 bases: TGCAGCGTTGAAGGGGAACTAGCGGGGGGCACAGATACGCAGTATTTT.

The chain uses TRBV10-3 and TRBJ1-4; 7 bases are shared with TRBD1. The germline V gene encodes CDR1 ENHRY and CDR2 SYGVKD. The junction had 8 bases not matched to a gene; V was cut back by 2 bases and J by 2 bases. The CDR3 contains 17 residues. CDR3 residues: CAISESRRGGTNEKLFF. The CDR3 bases are TGTGCCATCAGTGAGAGCCGCAGGGGGGGTACTAATGAAAAACTGTTTTTT.

This chain joins TRBV7-2 and TRBJ1-4; 9 bases agree with TRBD1. The V gene's germline CDR1 is SGHTA and CDR2 FQGNSA. The CDR3 extends over 15 amino acids. The J segment lost 6 bases and the V segment lost 6 bases, leaving 8 bases of the junction unmatched. CDR3 in amino acids: CASRADRGEYEKLFF. CDR3 in DNA: TGTGCCAGCAGAGCCGACAGGGGGGAGTATGAAAAACTGTTTTTT.

This clone was observed a few times. The rearrangement uses TRBV4-2 and TRBJ2-1, with 9 positions matching TRBD2. The germline V gene has CDR1 LGHNA and CDR2 YNFKEQ. The CDR3 totals 16 residues. V shed 0 bases and J 8 bases; nucleotides not matched to a gene: 8. CDR3 residues: CASSQDAAGGPDEQFF. The CDR3 DNA follows: TGTGCCAGCAGCCAAGATGCGGCGGGGGGGCCGGATGAGCAGTTCTTC.

The genes are TRBV5-5 and TRBJ1-5, with D maybe TRBD1 (5 bases). Germline V gene data show CDR1 as SGHKS and CDR2 as YYEKEE (reference sequence). The length of the CDR3 is 14 residues. V was cut by 3 bases and J by 3 bases, with 10 bases left in between. CDR3 protein: CASSWGRVNQPQHF. DNA for the CDR3: TGTGCCAGCAGCTGGGGCAGGGTCAATCAGCCCCAGCATTTT.

The chain has TRBV12-5 and TRBJ2-7, with TRBD1 as a possible D gene (5 bases). Germline-derived CDR1 and CDR2 are LGHNT and FRNRAP. The CDR3 extends over 17 amino acids. With 2 bases removed from V and 1 base from J, the gap between germline ends came to 18 bases. DNA for the CDR3: TGTGCTAGTGGTTTGTACCAGTCGGCAGGGCTTTCCTACGAGCAGTACTTC. Its protein product is CASGLYQSAGLSYEQYF.

This clone was counted once. The chain combines TRBV28 with TRBJ1-3; the match to TRBD1 covers 9 bases. The V gene end was trimmed by 2 bases and the J gene end by 3 bases; junction bases not matched to a gene: 8. This CDR3 is built from 17 residues. Germline V gives CDR1 MDHEN, CDR2 SYDVKM. The CDR3 region has the DNA TGTGCCAGCAGTTTAGCCCACGGGACAGGGAGTGGAAACACCATATATTTT. This codes for CASSLAHGTGSGNTIYF. Drawing the rest from reference TRBV28 and TRBJ1-3, the complete variable domain is DVKVTQSSRYLVKRTGEKVFLECVQDMDHENMFWYRQDPGLGLRLIYFSYDVKMKEKGDIPEGYSVSREKKERFSLILESASTNQTSMYLCASSLAHGTGSGNTIYFGEGSWLTVV.

This clone is a singleton in its sample. In DNA, the CDR3 is TGTGCCACCAGCGTCAGGGGGGCAGATCAGCCCCAGCATTTT. It codes for CATSVRGADQPQHF. The chain uses TRBV15 and TRBJ1-5, with TRBD1 matching 7 bases. The length of the CDR3 is 14 residues. Germline assignment: CDR1 LNHNV and CDR2 YYDKDF (reference sequence). V shed 5 bases, J shed 5 bases, and the junction held 6 bases outside the gene matches. Based on the CDR3 plus reference TRBV15 and TRBJ1-5, the full variable domain is DAMVIQNPRYQVTQFGKPVTLSCSQTLNHNVMYWYQQKSSQAPKLLFHYYDKDFNNEADTPDNFQSRRPNTSFCFLDIRSPGLGDTAMYLCATSVRGADQPQHFGDGTRLSIL.

V usage is TRBV7-2 and J usage is TRBJ2-7; 7 positions agree with TRBD1. CDR1 is SGHTA, CDR2 FQGNSA, per germline. V trimming: 4 bases; J trimming: 5 bases; junction bases outside the gene matches: 8. The CDR3 is made up of 14 amino acids. DNA for the CDR3: TGTGCCAGCAGCTCCCCGACAGGGAACCACGAGCAGTACTTC. Encoded protein: CASSSPTGNHEQYF. Combining the CDR3 with reference TRBV7-2 and TRBJ2-7 gives the whole variable domain GAGVSQSPSNKVTEKGKDVELRCDPISGHTALYWYRQSLGQGLEFLIYFQGNSAPDKSGLPSDRFSAERTGGSVSTLTIQRTQQEDSAVYLCASSSPTGNHEQYFGPGTRLTVT.

This clone turned up a few times. The rearrangement joins TRBV28 to TRBJ2-1, with no clear D. This CDR3 has 13 residues. The V gene's germline CDR1 is MDHEN and CDR2 SYDVKM. V was shortened by 7 bases and J by 0 bases, with 7 bases between the two germline ends. This chain's CDR3 is CASTQSSYNEQFF. The CDR3 DNA follows: TGTGCCAGCACCCAAAGCTCCTACAATGAGCAGTTCTTC.

The chain combines TRBV27 with TRBJ1-5; a weak D match, TRBD1 (6 bases). The V gene's germline CDR1 is MNHEY and CDR2 SMNVEV (reference sequence). V was pared by 2 bases and J by 6 bases, with 17 bases between. This CDR3 has 16 residues. This chain's CDR3 is CASSLVGSGVSQPQHF. The CDR3 DNA follows: TGTGCCAGCAGTTTAGTTGGGTCAGGGGTAAGTCAGCCCCAGCATTTT.

The chain joins TRBV11-2 to TRBJ2-2; D is uncertain. Trimming took 0 bases from V and 3 from J, leaving 11 bases between them. Germline CDR1 is SGHAT and CDR2 is FQNNGV. The CDR3 has 16 amino acids. The CDR3 sequence: CASSLDEYRDTGELFF. The CDR3 coding sequence is TGTGCCAGCAGCTTAGATGAGTATAGGGACACCGGGGAGCTGTTTTTT.

The chain joins TRBV5-4 to TRBJ2-3; D not certain. CDR3 length: 16 residues. Germline V lookup: CDR1 SGHNT, CDR2 YYREEE (reference sequence). Trimming took 1 base from V and 0 from J, leaving 12 bases between them. The CDR3 loop reads CASSLSLGPSTDTQYF. For the CDR3, the DNA is TGTGCCAGCAGCTTGTCTCTAGGCCCAAGCACAGATACGCAGTATTTT.

With regard to this clone: Distinct nucleotide sequences in the sample also encode this CDR3. The J gene is TRBJ1-5, the V gene TRBV7-9; maybe TRBD1 (5 bases). The CDR3 loop spans 15 amino acids. Trimming left V 0 bases short and J 4 bases short, with 10 bases between. Germline assignment: CDR1 SEHNR and CDR2 FQNEAQ (reference sequence). The CDR3 DNA follows: TGTGCCAGCAGCTTAGCGCATGGGGGGAATCAGCCCCAGCATTTT. Protein sequence: CASSLAHGGNQPQHF.

This chain joins TRBV27 and TRBJ1-2; D not certain. Per germline, CDR1 MNHEY and CDR2 SMNVEV (reference sequence). The V gene lost 5 bases and the J gene lost 4 bases, with 20 bases spanning the gap. CDR3 length: 16 residues. In nucleotides, the CDR3 is TGTGCCAGCAGTGGATCGACGAGAGCCCAGACCTATGGCTACACCTTC. Translating it yields CASSGSTRAQTYGYTF.

The chain uses TRBV10-3 and TRBJ2-1, with a weak D call TRBD1 (5 bases). Trimming stripped 5 bases from V and 2 bases from J, with 10 bases between. The CDR3 extends over 14 amino acids. Germline CDR1 and CDR2: ENHRY and SYGVKD. The CDR3 bases are TGTGCCATCAGTCAACTACAGGCCTACAATGAGCAGTTCTTC. It specifies CAISQLQAYNEQFF.

The chain joins TRBV9 to TRBJ2-3; a possible D gene is TRBD2 (6 bases). V was shortened by 0 bases and J by 1 base, with 12 bases between the two germline ends. This CDR3 has 16 residues. Looked up from germline, CDR1 is SGDLS and CDR2 is YYNGEE. CDR3 coding DNA: TGTGCCAGCAGCGTAGGGGAACTAGCCGGCACAGATACGCAGTATTTT. This gives the protein CASSVGELAGTDTQYF.

The rearrangement uses TRBV4-1 and TRBJ1-1, with D uncertain. V shed 2 bases and J shed 3 bases, with 13 bases lying between them. This CDR3 comprises 15 residues. The germline gives CDR1 MGHRA, CDR2 YSYEKL. The CDR3 region is CASSQSDFEDTEAFF. The DNA of the CDR3 is TGCGCCAGCAGCCAATCCGACTTCGAGGACACTGAAGCTTTCTTT.

V is TRBV27 and J is TRBJ2-1; D not resolved. The CDR3 covers 15 residues. Trimming removed 7 bases from V and 1 base from J, with 14 bases in between. Looked up from germline, CDR1 is MNHEY and CDR2 is SMNVEV (reference sequence). CDR3 protein: CASTSIWGSYNEQFF. The CDR3 nucleotides read TGTGCCAGCACCTCCATTTGGGGTTCCTACAATGAGCAGTTCTTC.

The rearrangement links TRBV6-5 to TRBJ2-7; no definite D call. The germline V gene encodes CDR1 MNHEY and CDR2 SVGAGI. V was clipped by 0 bases and J by 0 bases, with 9 bases between them. The CDR3 sequence is 15 residues long. As DNA, the CDR3 is TGTGCCAGCAGTTACTCGTCGGCTAACTCCTACGAGCAGTACTTC. Translated: CASSYSSANSYEQYF.